A single sample is the source of the 31 T cell receptor beta chains below, sequenced in a study of T cell clonality in common variable immunodeficiency. The table came from immunoSEQ multiplex PCR; TCRdb's copy has only in-frame clones and leaves some out. The record shows about 52,000 clones for this sample, with no singletons present. What was sequenced was peripheral blood mononuclear cells. The receptor source for this set is a person aged 18 to 69 in good health.

The table lists this clone with many counts. The CDR3 end falls 3 residues outside the read, so it is completed with the germline J gene. The chain couples TRBV29-1 to TRBJ2-2; 8 positions match TRBD1. The CDR3 extends over 16 amino acids. Unmatched junction bases numbered 11, after V lost 5 bases and J lost 3 bases. CDR1 is SQVTM and CDR2 is ANQGSEA in the germline V gene. The CDR3 bases that were read are TGCAGCGTTCCACGACAGGGGACCACAGACACCGGGGAG. Translation gives CSVPRQGTTDTGE. The CDR3 in full is CSVPRQGTTDTGELFF.

This clone has a count of ten or more. The read finishes 3 residues shy of the CDR3 end, and the germline J gene is used to complete it. The rearrangement links TRBV18 to TRBJ1-1; D is undetermined. The germline V gene has CDR1 KGHSH and CDR2 LQKENI. Trimming left V 5 bases short and J 1 base short, with 8 bases between. The CDR3 has 13 amino acids. This chain's CDR3 is CASSAAANTEAFF. The CDR3 DNA, read in part, is TGTGCCAGCTCAGCAGCGGCGAACACTGAA.

With respect to this clone: Read data end 3 residues before the CDR3 end; the end is taken from the germline J gene. The V gene is TRBV11-1, the J gene TRBJ2-4, with D tentatively TRBD1 (5 bases). Germline values: CDR1 SGHAT, CDR2 FQDESV (reference sequence). Between the trimmed V and J ends, which lost 2 bases and 8 bases, there was a span of 13 bases. The CDR3 loop spans 14 amino acids. The sequenced CDR3 bases are TGTGCCAGCAGCTTATCCGAAGGGGTCGACATT. Translated: CASSLSEGVDI. In full, the CDR3 is CASSLSEGVDIQYF.

This clone was observed many times. The read falls 3 residues short of the CDR3 end, and the missing part is taken from the germline J gene. The chain links TRBV20-1 to TRBJ2-7; 9 bases map to TRBD2. V lost 0 bases, J lost 6 bases, and 0 bases stayed unmatched. CDR1 and CDR2 (germline): DFQATT, SNEGSKA (reference sequence). This CDR3 has 12 amino acids. The chain's CDR3 is CSARDSGSEQYF. CDR3 DNA, as far as it was read: TGCAGTGCTAGAGATAGCGGGAGCGAG.

This clone was counted many times. The read stops 3 residues short of the end of the CDR3; the missing end is completed from the germline J gene. The genes are TRBV30 and TRBJ2-1; D ambiguous. CDR1 GTSNPN and CDR2 SVGIG come from the germline V gene (reference sequence). Trimming stripped 0 bases from V and 6 bases from J, with 9 bases between. The CDR3 contains 13 residues. The CDR3: CAWSVGQANEQFF. The sequenced part of the CDR3 DNA is TGTGCCTGGAGTGTAGGGCAGGCCAATGAG.

This clone was seen repeatedly, ten times or more. The read stops 3 residues short of the end of the CDR3; the missing end is completed from the germline J gene. Other DNA sequences within the sample encode an identical CDR3. V gene TRBV29-1 combines with J gene TRBJ2-5; D is perhaps TRBD1 (6 bases). Germline CDR1 reads SQVTM; CDR2 reads ANQGSEA. V dropped 7 bases and J dropped 5 bases, with 17 bases sitting between them. The CDR3 has 13 residues. CDR3 residues: CSATQGWLETQYF. CDR3 DNA (partial): TGCAGCGCCACGCAGGGGTGGCTGGAGACC.

This clone came up many times. The DNA ends 3 residues before the CDR3 does, and the rest of the CDR3 is filled in from the germline J gene. The chain joins TRBV5-4 to TRBJ2-1; 9 nucleotides line up with TRBD1. With V trimmed by 2 bases and J by 9 bases, 9 bases remained unmatched. This CDR3 comprises 15 residues. Germline CDR1 reads SGHNT; CDR2 reads YYREEE (reference sequence). The DNA read from the CDR3 is TGTGCCAGCAGCTTACCGGGACAGGGTAGGGGTGAG. Translation gives CASSLPGQGRGE. The whole CDR3 region reads CASSLPGQGRGEQFF.

The sample holds many counts of this clone. The read ends 3 residues shy of where the CDR3 ends; the end is completed using the germline J gene. The rearrangement joins TRBV5-4 to TRBJ2-2, with 7 bases matching TRBD1. J was trimmed by 5 bases and V by 4 bases; bases with no gene match: 8. The CDR3 length is 15 residues. The germline V gene encodes CDR1 SGHNT and CDR2 YYREEE (reference sequence). Here the CDR3 reads CASSESGTVTGELFF. Partial CDR3 DNA: TGTGCCAGCAGCGAGTCCGGGACAGTAACCGGGGAG.

This clone has a count of ten or more. Read sequence stops 3 residues before the CDR3 end, and the germline J gene provides the missing end. The V gene is TRBV30, the J gene TRBJ2-4; 14 nucleotides agree with TRBD2. Germline V gene lookup returns CDR1 GTSNPN and CDR2 SVGIG (reference sequence). The CDR3 spans 15 residues. CDR3 DNA (partial): TGTGCCTGGAGTCACAAAGGACTAGCGGGAGGAATT. Its protein product is CAWSHKGLAGGI. In full, the CDR3 reads CAWSHKGLAGGIQYF.

This clone showed up many times. The sequence runs out 3 residues before the end of the CDR3; the remainder is reconstructed from the germline J gene. This chain connects TRBV2 to TRBJ2-2; 7 positions agree with TRBD1. CDR1 is SNHLY, CDR2 FYNNEI, per germline. With V trimmed by 5 bases and J by 3 bases, 6 bases remained unmatched. There are 15 residues in the CDR3. The CDR3 bases that were read are TGTGCCAGCAGTCCTCGGACAGGACACACCGGGGAG. Translation gives CASSPRTGHTGE. The CDR3 reads in full as CASSPRTGHTGELFF.

In its sample, this clone was seen a few times. The read stops 3 residues short of the end of the CDR3; the missing end is completed from the germline J gene. The V gene is TRBV5-1, the J gene TRBJ2-1; D is undetermined. There are 13 residues in the CDR3. Germline loops: CDR1 SGHRS, CDR2 YFSETQ. V lost 4 bases and J lost 4, with 9 bases in between. The CDR3 DNA, read in part, is TGCGCCAGCAGCGGCGGCGGTTACAATGAG. Translating it yields CASSGGGYNE. The whole CDR3 is CASSGGGYNEQFF.

This clone was seen repeatedly, ten times or more. The CDR3 is cut off 3 residues early in the read; its end comes from the germline J gene. This chain uses TRBV30 with TRBJ2-3; 9 bases match TRBD2. The CDR3 has 17 residues. Germline trimming cut 0 bases from V and 2 bases from J; bases unmatched to any gene: 9. Germline CDR1 is GTSNPN and CDR2 is SVGIG (reference sequence). The chain's CDR3 is CAWSVWASGVYTDTQYF. The sequenced part of the CDR3 DNA is TGTGCCTGGAGTGTATGGGCTAGCGGGGTATACACAGATACG.

This clone has ten or more counts. The read halts 3 residues ahead of the CDR3 end, with the missing end drawn from the germline J gene. This rearrangement joins TRBV19 to TRBJ1-5; D gene uncertain. CDR3 length equals 16 residues. Per germline, CDR1 LNHDA and CDR2 SQIVND (reference sequence). V dropped 3 bases and J dropped 3 bases, with 15 bases sitting between them. The sequenced part of the CDR3 DNA is TGTGCCAGTAGTATCCTGGGCGACTACTTCAATCAGCCC. Its protein product is CASSILGDYFNQP. In full, the CDR3 is CASSILGDYFNQPQHF.

This clone was seen many times. The CDR3 extends 3 residues past the end of the read, so its final part is completed from the germline J gene. The chain combines TRBV7-8 with TRBJ2-3, with 10 bases matching TRBD2. Germline V lookup: CDR1 SGHVS, CDR2 FQNEAQ. The ends lost 1 base at V and 8 bases at J; junction bases unmatched: 6. The CDR3 length is 15 residues. CDR3 in amino acids: CASSLGSLAGATQYF. CDR3 DNA, as far as it was read: TGTGCCAGCAGCTTAGGGAGTCTAGCGGGAGCTACG. Together with reference TRBV7-8 and TRBJ2-3, the CDR3 gives the full variable domain: GAGVSQSPRYKVAKRGQDVALRCDPISGHVSLFWYQQALGQGPEFLTYFQNEAQLDKSGLPSDRFFAERPEGSVSTLKIQRTQQEDSAVYLCASSLGSLAGATQYFGPGTRLTVL.

A few counts support this clone. The read terminates 3 residues ahead of where the CDR3 ends, so the germline J gene completes it. The V call is TRBV7-8, the J call TRBJ1-4; TRBD1 aligns across 11 bases. The CDR3 is made up of 17 amino acids. Germline V CDR1 and CDR2: SGHVS, FQNEAQ. The CDR3 bases that were read are TGTGCCAGCAGCTTCCGGACAGGGGGCGCTTCATTTTCACCA. Encoded protein: CASSFRTGGASFSP. The full-length CDR3 reads as CASSFRTGGASFSPLFF.

About this clone: The CDR3 end falls 3 residues outside the read, so it is completed with the germline J gene. The rearrangement uses TRBV7-6 and TRBJ2-7, with a tentative D call TRBD1 (5 bases). This CDR3 region has 14 residues. Germline V gene data show CDR1 as SGHVS and CDR2 as FNYEAQ. V was clipped by 5 bases and J by 2 bases, with 13 bases between them. CDR3 DNA, as far as it was read: TGTGCCAGCAGCGTGGGGTCAGGGCCCTACGAG. The encoded protein is CASSVGSGPYE. The entire CDR3 protein is CASSVGSGPYEQYF.

The sample holds many counts of this clone. With the read ending 3 residues before the CDR3 end, the germline J gene is used to fill in that end. The chain couples TRBV10-3 to TRBJ2-7, with D perhaps TRBD1 or TRBD2 (5 bases each). CDR1 is ENHRY and CDR2 is SYGVKD in the germline V gene. There are 15 residues in the CDR3. V was shortened by 0 bases and J by 4 bases, with 13 bases between the two germline ends. This CDR3 is CAISESGRETYEQYF. CDR3 DNA (partial): TGTGCCATCAGTGAGTCTGGCAGGGAGACATACGAG.

A remark on this clone: From the germline J gene comes the end of the CDR3, since the read stops 3 residues before it. The rearrangement links TRBV19 to TRBJ2-7; 7 bases line up with TRBD1. The CDR3 consists of 15 residues. V gave up 5 bases and J gave up 1 base; unmatched junction bases: 8. Germline V gives CDR1 LNHDA, CDR2 SQIVND (reference sequence). CDR3 sequence reads: CASSVGTGVSYEQYF. The CDR3 DNA, read in part, is TGTGCCAGTAGTGTTGGAACAGGGGTGTCCTACGAG.

This clone was counted many times. The CDR3 end falls 3 residues outside the read, so it is completed with the germline J gene. This sequence joins TRBV5-5 and TRBJ2-7, with TRBD1 matching 7 bases. This CDR3 is built from 15 residues. Trimming took 0 bases from V and 2 from J; bases not matched to a gene: 5. CDR1 is SGHKS, CDR2 YYEKEE, per germline (reference sequence). CDR3 DNA, as far as it was read: TGTGCCAGCAGCTTGGATGGGACAGAGACCTACGAG. It is translated as CASSLDGTETYE. From start to end, the CDR3 is CASSLDGTETYEQYF.

Of note for this clone: From the germline J gene comes the end of the CDR3, since the read stops 3 residues before it. This sequence joins TRBV2 and TRBJ1-2; D is undetermined. Germline V gene lookup returns CDR1 SNHLY and CDR2 FYNNEI. The CDR3 is 15 amino acids. V shed 5 bases and J shed 4 bases, with 17 bases lying between them. CDR3 region: CASSRQMETSYGYTF. Partial CDR3 DNA: TGTGCCAGCAGTCGTCAGATGGAGACTTCCTATGGC.

This clone appeared many times. The read ends 3 residues before the CDR3 terminus; that terminus is restored from the germline J gene. V is TRBV7-3 and J is TRBJ1-6; TRBD1 matches at 8 bases. The CDR3 spans 15 residues. V gave up 1 base and J gave up 8 bases; unmatched junction bases: 4. The germline gives CDR1 SGHTA, CDR2 FQGTGA. CDR3 in amino acids: CASSLNQGADSPLHF. The part of the CDR3 DNA that was read is TGTGCCAGCAGCTTAAATCAGGGGGCGGATTCACCC.

This clone came up many times. The CDR3 spells CASSPADRAYGEQYF. CDR3 DNA, as far as it was read: TGCGCCAGCAGCCCCGCGGACAGAGCCTACGGCGAG. The chain couples TRBV5-1 to TRBJ2-7, with a possible D match to TRBD1 (6 bases). The sequenced fragment ends 3 residues before the CDR3 boundary, so the rest is inferred from the germline J gene. Per germline, CDR1 SGHRS and CDR2 YFSETQ. The CDR3 extends over 15 amino acids. Deletions cut 4 bases from V and 6 bases from J, with 20 bases between. Full variable domain (missing parts from reference TRBV5-1 and TRBJ2-7): KAGVTQTPRYLIKTRGQQVTLSCSPISGHRSVSWYQQTPGQGLQFLFEYFSETQRNKGNFPGRFSGRQFSNSRSEMNVSTLELGDSALYLCASSPADRAYGEQYFGPGTRLTVT.

This clone was counted many times. Sequencing ends 3 residues short of the CDR3 end; the germline J gene provides the rest. The gene calls are TRBV18 and TRBJ2-1; TRBD2 matches at 14 bases. The CDR3 is made up of 17 amino acids. Germline CDR1 is KGHSH and CDR2 is LQKENI. The V and J ends lost 4 bases and 5 bases, in that order; junction bases with no gene match: 7. This CDR3 is CASSRSPGLAGDNEQFF. CDR3 DNA (partial): TGTGCCAGCTCACGCTCGCCGGGACTAGCGGGAGACAATGAG.

This clone occurred many times. The sequenced fragment ends 3 residues before the CDR3 boundary, so the rest is inferred from the germline J gene. V and J are TRBV5-1 and TRBJ2-6, with D possibly matching TRBD1 (6 bases). The CDR3 covers 16 residues. With 7 bases removed from V and 0 bases from J, the gap between germline ends came to 14 bases. Germline V CDR1 and CDR2: SGHRS, YFSETQ. Partial CDR3 DNA: TGCGCCAGCGGAAACGGACAGACCTCTGGGGCCAACGTC. Protein product: CASGNGQTSGANV. From start to end, the CDR3 is CASGNGQTSGANVLTF.

About this clone itself: The CDR3 end is not reached by the read, which stops 3 residues before it; the germline J gene fills it in. The J gene is TRBJ1-2, the V gene TRBV11-2, with D uncertain. The CDR3 contains 14 residues. Trimming stripped 4 bases from V and 0 bases from J, with 9 bases between. Germline V gene sequence: CDR1 SGHAT, CDR2 FQNNGV. CDR3 sequence: CASSSYGANYGYTF. Partial CDR3 DNA: TGTGCCAGCAGCTCCTACGGGGCTAACTATGGC.

In the case of this clone: The read terminates 3 residues ahead of where the CDR3 ends, so the germline J gene completes it. The gene calls are TRBV30 and TRBJ1-5; no clear D gene. V lost 2 bases and J 3 bases, leaving 8 bases between the germline ends. The CDR3 totals 13 residues. Germline V gene sequence: CDR1 GTSNPN, CDR2 SVGIG (reference sequence). CDR3 amino acids: CAWSTADNQPQHF. CDR3 bases read: TGTGCCTGGAGTACCGCAGACAATCAGCCC.

For this clone: The read finishes 3 residues shy of the CDR3 end, and the germline J gene is used to complete it. The chain carries TRBV23-1 and TRBJ2-7; D may be TRBD1 (5 bases). TRBV23-1 is an open reading frame, and its role is uncertain. V lost 3 bases, J lost 0 bases, and 18 bases lay in between. This CDR3 is built from 17 residues. The sequenced CDR3 bases are TGCGCCAGCAGTCATTTTCCCCGGACACCGAGCTCCTACGAG. This sequence encodes CASSHFPRTPSSYE. From start to end, the CDR3 is CASSHFPRTPSSYEQYF.

In this sample, this clone turned up many times. From the germline J gene comes the end of the CDR3, since the read stops 3 residues before it. J is TRBJ2-2 and V is TRBV18; the match to TRBD2 covers 8 bases. Looked up from germline, CDR1 is KGHSH and CDR2 is LQKENI. The CDR3 runs to 15 residues. The ends lost 4 bases at V and 3 bases at J; junction bases unmatched: 4. The sequenced CDR3 bases are TGTGCCAGCTCACTAGCGGGAACGCACACCGGGGAG. Its protein product is CASSLAGTHTGE. The entire CDR3 protein is CASSLAGTHTGELFF.

The sample holds many counts of this clone. The read comes to an end 3 residues before the CDR3 does, leaving the germline J gene to fill in the end. The J gene is TRBJ2-1, the V gene TRBV5-1; TRBD1 agrees at 10 bases. Losses at the gene ends were 4 bases for V and 3 bases for J; bases not matched to a gene: 10. Germline CDR1 and CDR2: SGHRS and YFSETQ. The CDR3 loop spans 17 amino acids. Incomplete CDR3 DNA: TGCGCCAGCAGCCAAAGACAGGGGGCATATAACTACAATGAG. It translates to CASSQRQGAYNYNE. The whole CDR3 sequence is CASSQRQGAYNYNEQFF.

This clone was seen at least ten times. The read finishes 3 residues shy of the CDR3 end, and the germline J gene is used to complete it. The gene calls are TRBV10-1 and TRBJ2-5; D might be TRBD1 (5 bases). In germline, CDR1 is WNHNN, CDR2 SYGVQD (reference sequence). V dropped 2 bases and J dropped 5 bases, with 18 bases sitting between them. This CDR3 has 16 amino acids. The part of the CDR3 DNA that was read is TGCGCCAGCAGTGAGGACAGCTGGTTTGGTAGTGAGACC. This gives the protein CASSEDSWFGSET. In full, the CDR3 is CASSEDSWFGSETQYF.

There are many counts of this clone. The read falls 3 residues short of the CDR3 end, and the missing part is taken from the germline J gene. V is TRBV19 and J is TRBJ2-3; D not resolved. Trimming removed 4 bases from V and 4 bases from J, with 9 bases in between. CDR1 and CDR2 (germline): LNHDA, SQIVND (reference sequence). CDR3 length equals 13 residues. The CDR3 sequence: CASSKGFADTQYF. The part of the CDR3 DNA that was read is TGTGCCAGTAGTAAAGGGTTCGCAGATACG.